The rows below give T cell receptor beta chains drawn from one sample of a study of shared clonotypes between healthy human individuals. TCRdb's copy holds only in-frame clones and misses some; the assay was immunoSEQ multiplex PCR. This table has a few million clones, 90% to 95% appearing once. The specimen was naive CD4+ T cells sorted from blood. The receptors originated from a man younger than 30 in good health. The CDR3 runs from the conserved cysteine through the conserved F or W. D genes are given only for firm matches. Size is omitted from some rows. Given values are once, few, many or a class for expanded clones.

V gene	J gene	D gene	clone size	CDR3 protein	CDR3 DNA
TRBV30	TRBJ1-2	-	-	CAWSAGVLYGYTF	TGTGCCTGGAGTGCGGGAGTCCTATATGGCTACACCTTC
TRBV2	TRBJ1-5	TRBD1	-	CASREQTGVNQPQHF	TGTGCCAGCAGGGAGCAGACAGGGGTCAATCAGCCCCAGCATTTT
TRBV10-3	TRBJ2-7	-	-	CAISESPGTSYEQYF	TGTGCCATCAGTGAGTCACCCGGGACTTCCTACGAGCAGTACTTC
TRBV11-2	TRBJ1-5	-	-	CASSSGGNQPQHF	TGTGCCAGCAGCTCAGGGGGCAATCAGCCCCAGCATTTT
TRBV27	TRBJ1-6	-	once	CASSSLGTSAKSYNSPLHF	TGTGCCAGCAGTTCACTAGGGACCTCCGCAAAGTCCTATAATTCACCCCTCCACTTT
TRBV28	TRBJ2-2	TRBD1	-	CASSSGTVNTGELFF	TGTGCCAGCAGTTCCGGGACAGTGAACACCGGGGAGCTGTTTTTT
TRBV2	TRBJ1-1	-	-	CASSGFVNTEAFF	TGTGCCAGCAGTGGGTTTGTGAACACTGAAGCTTTCTTT
TRBV6-5	TRBJ2-5	-	-	CASSGVGAAETQYF	TGTGCCAGCAGTGGTGTTGGGGCAGCAGAGACCCAGTACTTC
TRBV19	TRBJ2-5	-	once	CASRDGPGQETQYF	TGTGCCAGTAGAGACGGGCCAGGCCAAGAGACCCAGTACTTC
TRBV7-8	TRBJ2-7	TRBD2	-	CASTASGGGEQYF	TGTGCCAGCACCGCTAGCGGGGGGGGAGAGCAGTACTTC
TRBV2	TRBJ2-2	TRBD1	once	CASSVQGVANTGELFF	TGTGCCAGCAGTGTCCAGGGGGTAGCGAACACCGGGGAGCTGTTTTTT
TRBV28	TRBJ1-6	-	-	CASSLLVGSPLHF	TGTGCCAGCAGCCTCCTGGTAGGGTCACCCCTCCACTTT
TRBV7-8	TRBJ2-3	TRBD2	-	CASSFLAGESTDTQYF	TGTGCCAGCAGCTTTCTAGCGGGAGAGAGCACAGATACGCAGTATTTT
TRBV30	TRBJ2-2	-	-	CAWSKGAGGLFF	TGTGCCTGGAGTAAGGGGGCCGGGGGGCTGTTTTTT
TRBV6-1	TRBJ1-1	-	-	CASSEAPGPHTEAFF	TGTGCCAGCAGTGAAGCCCCAGGGCCACACACTGAAGCTTTCTTT
TRBV4-3	TRBJ2-7	-	-	CASSQDNRDEQYF	TGCGCCAGCAGCCAAGATAACCGGGACGAGCAGTACTTC
TRBV6-1	TRBJ2-2	-	-	CASYGRPLTGELFF	TGTGCCAGCTACGGACGCCCCCTAACCGGGGAGCTGTTTTTT
TRBV6-5	TRBJ2-3	-	-	CASSPGNADTQYF	TGTGCCAGCAGCCCAGGAAATGCAGATACGCAGTATTTT
TRBV19	TRBJ2-3	TRBD1	-	CASSPGQGGTDTQYF	TGTGCCAGTAGTCCGGGACAGGGAGGTACAGATACGCAGTATTTT
TRBV10-3	TRBJ2-5	TRBD2	-	CASHTSGKGGETQYF	TGTGCCAGTCACACTAGCGGAAAGGGTGGGGAGACCCAGTACTTC
TRBV15	TRBJ2-3	-	-	CATSRDRLSTDTQYF	TGTGCCACCAGCAGAGATAGGCTTTCCACAGATACGCAGTATTTT
TRBV30	TRBJ2-3	TRBD2	-	CAWSAGPWTSGGGTDTQYF	TGTGCCTGGAGTGCGGGCCCGTGGACTAGCGGGGGTGGCACAGATACGCAGTATTTT
TRBV7-2	TRBJ2-3	-	-	CASSLSYGPSDTQYF	TGTGCCAGCAGCTTGTCCTATGGTCCATCAGATACGCAGTATTTT
TRBV7-2	TRBJ2-1	TRBD2	-	CASSTGLAGHNEQFF	TGTGCCAGCAGCACAGGACTAGCGGGTCACAATGAGCAGTTCTTC
TRBV2	TRBJ2-7	TRBD2	-	CASSEGAGGAYEQYF	TGTGCCAGCAGTGAAGGTGCCGGGGGGGCCTACGAGCAGTACTTC
TRBV5-1	TRBJ1-5	-	-	CASSSEGAGPNQPQHF	TGCGCCAGCAGCTCAGAAGGGGCAGGGCCCAATCAGCCCCAGCATTTT
TRBV6-6	TRBJ1-2	-	-	CASSPRAGGYTF	TGTGCCAGCAGTCCAAGAGCGGGGGGCTACACCTTC
TRBV6-6	TRBJ2-7	TRBD1	-	CASSLGQGGYEQYF	TGTGCCAGCAGCCTGGGACAGGGAGGCTACGAGCAGTACTTC
TRBV6-1	TRBJ1-2	TRBD1	-	CASSGRGQGAWGYTF	TGTGCCAGCAGTGGAAGGGGACAGGGGGCTTGGGGCTACACCTTC
TRBV19	TRBJ2-5	-	-	CASSLVVGGLETQYF	TGTGCCAGTAGCCTGGTGGTGGGGGGGCTGGAGACCCAGTACTTC
TRBV6-6	TRBJ1-6	-	-	CASSYKGREGSPLHF	TGTGCCAGCAGTTACAAGGGCAGGGAAGGGTCACCCCTCCACTTT
TRBV18	TRBJ1-2	-	-	CASSPRSEGRAYGYTF	TGTGCCAGCTCACCACGTTCCGAGGGGCGAGCCTATGGCTACACCTTC
TRBV11-2	TRBJ2-7	TRBD1	-	CASSLEGTGGGEQYF	TGTGCCAGCAGCTTAGAGGGGACAGGGGGCGGAGAGCAGTACTTC
TRBV6-5	TRBJ1-1	-	-	CASRENTEAFF	TGTGCCAGCCGGGAGAACACTGAAGCTTTCTTT
TRBV7-9	TRBJ2-7	-	-	CASSLEGVGEQYF	TGTGCCAGCAGCTTAGAAGGAGTAGGCGAGCAGTACTTC
TRBV5-1	TRBJ2-5	-	-	CASSLGPVYQETQYF	TGCGCCAGCAGCTTGGGACCGGTGTACCAAGAGACCCAGTACTTC
TRBV30	TRBJ1-5	-	few	CAWNMGHYSNQPQHF	TGTGCCTGGAACATGGGCCATTATAGCAATCAGCCCCAGCATTTT
TRBV30	TRBJ2-5	TRBD2	-	CAWGIGLAGQETQYF	TGTGCCTGGGGGATCGGACTAGCGGGCCAAGAGACCCAGTACTTC